The 31 T cell receptor beta chains in this list originate from one sample, sequenced in a study of T cells in Graves' hyperthyroidism and ophthalmopathy. TCR beta CDR3 regions were amplified from RNA. A set of HTBI primers served as the primers for a first-round RT-PCR of the TCR CDR3. TCRdb passed the multiplex PCR reads through MiXCR, listing each CDR3 protein once. The sample has about 610,000 distinct CDR3 sequences, approximately 16% seen once; the top ten hold roughly 3.3%. The sequencing sample was made of blood. The receptors here all came from a woman between 40 and 50 years old with Graves' ophthalmopathy.

The chain recombines TRBV24-1 with TRBJ2-5; D possibly corresponds to TRBD1 (6 bases). CDR3 size: 13 residues. The germline gives CDR1 KGHDR, CDR2 SFDVKD. Trimming removed 4 bases from V and 5 bases from J, with 10 bases in between. The CDR3 here is CATSDPRGETQYF. CDR3 sequence (DNA): TGTGCCACCAGTGACCCCAGGGGCGAGACCCAGTACTTC.

The sample holds many counts of this clonotype. V usage is TRBV12-3 or TRBV12-4 and J usage is TRBJ1-5, with D tentatively TRBD1 (6 bases). CDR3 size: 14 residues. Trimming removed 4 bases from V and 7 bases from J, with 14 bases in between. CDR3 protein: CASSSQGSSQPQHF. The DNA of the CDR3 is TGTGCCAGCAGTTCACAGGGTTCTAGCCAGCCCCAGCATTTT.

V usage is TRBV11-3 and J usage is TRBJ2-7; 12 positions agree with TRBD2. CDR3 size: 20 residues. J gave up 1 base and V 5 bases, and 18 bases lay outside the gene matches. Looked up from germline, CDR1 is SGHNT and CDR2 is YENEEA. Written as DNA, the CDR3 is TGTGCCAGCAGCATTAGTCGGAGGGCTAGCGGGAGGGCCCAATCCTACGAGCAGTACTTC. The encoded protein is CASSISRRASGRAQSYEQYF.

This clonotype has a handful of counts. Here the CDR3 DNA reads TGCAGCGTCGCCGGACAGAACAATCAGCCCCAGCATTTT. Its protein product is CSVAGQNNQPQHF. V gene TRBV29-1 combines with J gene TRBJ1-5, with D possibly matching TRBD1 (6 bases). With 6 bases removed from V and 3 bases from J, the gap between germline ends came to 12 bases. The CDR3 spans 13 residues. Germline V gives CDR1 SQVTM, CDR2 ANQGSEA.

This clonotype has a count of ten or more. Written as DNA, the CDR3 is TGTGCCTGGAGTGGACAGGGCGGATTGGAAGCTTTCTTT. The encoded protein is CAWSGQGGLEAFF. The chain combines TRBV30 with TRBJ1-1, with 7 bases aligning to TRBD1. Unmatched junction bases numbered 7, after V lost 1 base and J lost 8 bases. This CDR3 comprises 13 residues. Germline loops: CDR1 GTSNPN, CDR2 SVGIG (reference sequence).

This clonotype has more than one count but fewer than ten. The chain couples TRBV20-1 to TRBJ1-2, with TRBD1 identical over 7 bases. This CDR3 contains 13 residues. Germline assignment: CDR1 DFQATT and CDR2 SNEGSKA (reference sequence). J was trimmed by 5 bases and V by 6 bases; bases with no gene match: 9. The CDR3 region has the DNA TGCAGTGCAAAGTCTGGGACAGCTTATGGCTACACCTTC. Translated, it gives CSAKSGTAYGYTF.

This clonotype has a handful of counts. The rearrangement joins TRBV6-1 to TRBJ2-3; maybe TRBD2 (6 bases). The CDR3 sequence is 13 residues long. The germline V and J ends were trimmed by 6 bases and 9 bases, with 16 bases remaining between them. Per the germline V gene, CDR1 is MNHNS and CDR2 is SASEGT. CDR3 amino acids: CASSRDSVGTQYF. The CDR3 region has the DNA TGTGCCAGCAGCCGGGACTCAGTCGGCACGCAGTATTTT.

This clonotype was seen at least ten times. V is TRBV5-1 and J is TRBJ2-2; TRBD1 aligns across 9 bases. This CDR3 is built from 15 residues. Germline CDR1 SGHRS, CDR2 YFSETQ. Trimming at V came to 7 bases and at J to 1 base, leaving 5 bases not matched to a gene. The CDR3 coding sequence is TGCGCCAGCGCATCGGGACAGGGGAACACCGGGGAGCTGTTTTTT. Protein sequence: CASASGQGNTGELFF.

This clonotype came up once. The chain recombines TRBV6-1 with TRBJ2-4; D possibly uses TRBD1 or TRBD2 (5 bases each). V lost 6 bases, J lost 5 bases, and 17 bases lay in between. The CDR3 runs to 15 residues. Germline CDR1 is MNHNS and CDR2 is SASEGT. CDR3 in DNA: TGTGCCAGCAGACACGCAAGGGGAGAGGAAAACATTCAGTACTTC. Protein sequence: CASRHARGEENIQYF.

This clonotype was observed many times. The chain combines TRBV11-2 with TRBJ2-7; 7 bases are shared with TRBD2. Germline-derived CDR1 and CDR2 are SGHAT and FQNNGV. The J segment lost 7 bases and the V segment lost 4 bases, leaving 13 bases of the junction unmatched. CDR3 length: 15 amino acids. The CDR3 is CASSSLIASGEEQYF. The CDR3 DNA sequence: TGTGCCAGCAGCTCATTAATAGCGAGCGGGGAGGAGCAGTACTTC.

This clonotype has ten or more counts. J is TRBJ2-7 and V is TRBV6-2 or TRBV6-3, with 7 bases aligning to TRBD1. The CDR3 loop spans 14 amino acids. Looked up from germline, CDR1 is MNHEY and CDR2 is SVGEGT. Germline trimming cut 4 bases from V and 0 bases from J; bases unmatched to any gene: 3. The CDR3 loop is CASSFGQASYEQYF. The DNA for the CDR3 is TGTGCCAGCAGTTTTGGACAGGCCTCCTACGAGCAGTACTTC.

This clonotype was counted a few times. The chain is built from TRBV6-1 and TRBJ2-1; the match to TRBD1 covers 10 bases. V was pared by 5 bases and J by 6 bases, with 7 bases of the junction left unmatched. Germline V lookup: CDR1 MNHNS, CDR2 SASEGT. This CDR3 has 15 residues. CDR3 nucleotides: TGTGCCAGCAGTCATGACAGGGGGCGGCTCAATGAGCAGTTCTTC. Protein product: CASSHDRGRLNEQFF.

This clonotype turned up a few times. The chain couples TRBV4-1 to TRBJ2-2; no clear D gene. The V gene lost 1 base and the J gene lost 8 bases, with 8 bases spanning the gap. The V gene's germline CDR1 is MGHRA and CDR2 YSYEKL. The CDR3 extends over 13 amino acids. The CDR3 DNA reads TGCGCCAGCAGCCAAGGATCCGGGGGGGAGCTGTTTTTT. It codes for CASSQGSGGELFF.

This clonotype was detected many times. The chain employs TRBV18 and TRBJ1-1, with TRBD1 as a possible D gene (6 bases). The CDR3 length is 16 residues. V shed 2 bases and J shed 3 bases, with 16 bases lying between them. CDR1 KGHSH and CDR2 LQKENI come from the germline V gene. This CDR3 reads CASSPGKNREDTEAFF. The CDR3 DNA is TGTGCCAGCTCACCAGGGAAAAACAGGGAGGACACTGAAGCTTTCTTT.

This clonotype occurred a few times. The genes are TRBV12-3 or TRBV12-4 and TRBJ2-3, with 7 bases that match TRBD1. The V segment lost 5 bases and the J segment 5 bases; nucleotides outside the gene matches: 7. The CDR3 spans 14 residues. The CDR3 sequence: CASSRRQGRDTQYF. The DNA of the CDR3 is TGTGCCAGCAGTCGAAGACAGGGTAGAGATACGCAGTATTTT.

This clonotype showed up many times. The chain combines TRBV20-1 with TRBJ2-1; maybe TRBD2 (6 bases). Germline CDR1 reads DFQATT; CDR2 reads SNEGSKA (reference sequence). This CDR3 has 13 residues. The germline V and J ends were trimmed by 4 bases and 3 bases, with 10 bases remaining between them. CDR3 in amino acids: CSATGTYYNEQFF. CDR3 sequence (DNA): TGCAGTGCTACCGGGACTTACTACAATGAGCAGTTCTTC.

This clonotype was seen many times. J is TRBJ2-3 and V is TRBV5-1; no clear D gene. V lost 0 bases and J lost 5, with 10 bases in between. The V gene's germline CDR1 is SGHRS and CDR2 YFSETQ. The CDR3 runs 14 residues. The CDR3 DNA is TGCGCCAGCAGCTTGGTTGAACCAGGAGATACGCAGTATTTT. It translates to CASSLVEPGDTQYF.

The sample holds many counts of this clonotype. The V gene is TRBV12-3 or TRBV12-4, the J gene TRBJ2-1; D possibly matches TRBD1 or TRBD2 (5 bases each). The CDR3 consists of 18 residues. Trimming took off 2 bases at V and 5 bases at J, with 22 bases between the two ends. CDR3 coding DNA: TGTGCCAGCAGTTTAATTAGGCTGGCAGGGCGAGGGGACAATGAGCAGTTCTTC. Protein: CASSLIRLAGRGDNEQFF.

The rearrangement uses TRBV10-3 and TRBJ1-1; D possibly corresponds to TRBD1 (6 bases). The CDR3 has 14 amino acids. The germline gives CDR1 ENHRY, CDR2 SYGVKD. Trimming left V 7 bases short and J 2 bases short, with 14 bases between. The CDR3 DNA reads TGTGCCATCAACCAGGGGTTGGAAAACACTGAAGCTTTCTTT. Translation: CAINQGLENTEAFF.

To note about this clonotype: A much larger clone differs from this one at a single base, so this may be a read error. The genes are TRBV18 and TRBJ1-2, with TRBD1 identical over 9 bases. The CDR3 totals 15 residues. Trimming cost V 1 base and J 6 bases; bases outside gene matches: 6. Germline CDR1 KGHSH, CDR2 LQKENI. The CDR3, as DNA: TGTGCCAGCTCACCACAAGGTCGGACAGGGGATGGCTACACCTTC. This encodes CASSPQGRTGDGYTF.

This clonotype was recorded many times. The chain carries TRBV27 and TRBJ1-1, with 7 positions matching TRBD1. This CDR3 is built from 16 residues. Germline lookup yields CDR1 MNHEY and CDR2 SMNVEV (reference sequence). Losses at the gene ends were 4 bases for V and 3 bases for J; bases not matched to a gene: 11. The CDR3 DNA sequence: TGTGCCAGCAGTTCGCTAAAGACAGGGTCTCACACTGAAGCTTTCTTT. The encoded protein is CASSSLKTGSHTEAFF.

The chain recombines TRBV20-1 with TRBJ2-1; 8 nucleotides align to TRBD1. The CDR3 is made up of 14 amino acids. CDR1 is DFQATT, CDR2 SNEGSKA, per germline (reference sequence). The ends lost 6 bases at V and 6 bases at J; junction bases unmatched: 10. This CDR3 is CSAPPGTGGNEQFF. Written as DNA, the CDR3 is TGCAGTGCCCCGCCAGGGACAGGTGGCAATGAGCAGTTCTTC.

There are many counts of this clonotype. The chain combines TRBV6-6 with TRBJ2-6, with a weak D call TRBD2 (5 bases). Germline CDR1 is MNHNY and CDR2 is SVGAGI (reference sequence). There are 17 residues in the CDR3. With 2 bases removed from V and 1 base from J, the gap between germline ends came to 12 bases. CDR3 protein: CASSYEGRVSGANVLTF. The CDR3 DNA follows: TGTGCCAGCAGTTACGAGGGTAGGGTATCTGGGGCCAACGTCCTGACTTTC.

This clonotype has ten or more counts. The V gene is TRBV20-1, the J gene TRBJ2-3, with D possibly matching TRBD1 (5 bases). Trimming removed 3 bases from V and 2 bases from J, with 12 bases in between. Per germline, CDR1 DFQATT and CDR2 SNEGSKA (reference sequence). The CDR3 covers 14 residues. CDR3 coding DNA: TGCAGTGCTAGCGTCTCAGGGCCCACAGATACGCAGTATTTT. It codes for CSASVSGPTDTQYF.

The chain is built from TRBV7-9 and TRBJ2-1, with D hard to call. Germline CDR1 SEHNR, CDR2 FQNEAQ (reference sequence). V was clipped by 1 base and J by 0 bases, with 13 bases between them. The CDR3 covers 17 residues. This CDR3 reads CASSLGRQYYSYNEQFF. Written as DNA, the CDR3 is TGTGCCAGCAGCTTAGGCAGGCAATATTACTCCTACAATGAGCAGTTCTTC. Filled out from reference TRBV7-9 and TRBJ2-1, the complete variable domain reads DTGVSQNPRHKITKRGQNVTFRCDPISEHNRLYWYRQTLGQGPEFLTYFQNEAQLEKSRLLSDRFSAERPKGSFSTLEIQRTEQGDSAMYLCASSLGRQYYSYNEQFFGPGTRLTVL.

This clonotype was found a few times. The V gene is TRBV6-1, the J gene TRBJ2-3, with 8 bases matching TRBD2. The trim removed 8 bases at V and 4 bases at J, leaving 2 bases unmatched. The CDR3 is made up of 12 amino acids. The V gene's germline CDR1 is MNHNS and CDR2 SASEGT. The CDR3 here is CASREGPDTQYF. Written as DNA, the CDR3 is TGTGCCAGCCGGGAGGGACCAGATACGCAGTATTTT.

There are a few counts of this clonotype. Possible read error: a much larger clone is one base away. The genes are TRBV20-1 and TRBJ1-2; D call uncertain. The CDR3 consists of 12 residues. Germline CDR1 reads DFQATT; CDR2 reads SNEGSKA (reference sequence). CDR3 protein: CGARVPSSGYTF. The CDR3 bases are TGCGGTGCTAGAGTCCCTTCGAGTGGGTACACCTTC.

This clonotype was picked up a small number of times. The V call is TRBV6-6, the J call TRBJ2-7; 9 bases are a match to TRBD1. This CDR3 comprises 16 residues. The V gene's germline CDR1 is MNHNY and CDR2 SVGAGI (reference sequence). Trimming cost V 2 bases and J 6 bases; bases outside gene matches: 11. The CDR3 DNA reads TGTGCCAGCAGTTACCGGGGCCGGGACAGGGTAGCCGAGCAGTACTTC. Its protein is CASSYRGRDRVAEQYF.

This clonotype was seen many times. J is TRBJ2-7 and V is TRBV20-1; 11 bases agree with TRBD2. The CDR3 is 14 amino acids. After removal of 6 bases from V and 0 bases from J, the junction contained 4 bases not matched to a gene. The germline V gene encodes CDR1 DFQATT and CDR2 SNEGSKA (reference sequence). This CDR3 reads CSAVAGGPSYEQYF. DNA for the CDR3: TGCAGTGCCGTAGCGGGAGGGCCCTCCTACGAGCAGTACTTC.

A few counts support this clonotype. This chain connects TRBV5-4 to TRBJ2-3; no clear D. Trimming pared 6 bases from V and 1 base from J, leaving 18 bases between. There are 16 residues in the CDR3. In germline, CDR1 is SGHNT, CDR2 YYREEE (reference sequence). The CDR3 DNA reads TGTGCCAGCACCTCCGCACTCCTTGGAGGCACAGATACGCAGTATTTT. This encodes CASTSALLGGTDTQYF.

This clonotype was recorded a few times. V gene TRBV13 combines with J gene TRBJ1-1, with D maybe TRBD1 (6 bases). CDR1 is PRHDT and CDR2 is FYEKMQ in the germline V gene (reference sequence). The germline V and J ends were trimmed by 11 bases and 0 bases, with 13 bases remaining between them. This CDR3 has 13 residues. The CDR3 nucleotides read TGTGCCTGTCGACAGGTTATGAACACTGAAGCTTTCTTT. Translated: CACRQVMNTEAFF.